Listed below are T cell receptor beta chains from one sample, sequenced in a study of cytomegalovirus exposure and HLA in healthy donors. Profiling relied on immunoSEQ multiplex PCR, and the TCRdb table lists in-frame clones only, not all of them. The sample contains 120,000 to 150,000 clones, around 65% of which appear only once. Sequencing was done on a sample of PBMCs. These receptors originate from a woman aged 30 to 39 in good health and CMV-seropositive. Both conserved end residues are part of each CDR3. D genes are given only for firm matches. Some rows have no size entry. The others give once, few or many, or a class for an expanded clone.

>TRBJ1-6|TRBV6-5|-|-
CASMGGTSNSPLHF
TGTGCCAGCATGGGAGGGACATCTAATTCACCCCTCCACTTT
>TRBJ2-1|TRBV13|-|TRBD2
CASSLRLAGGFEQFF
TGTGCCAGCAGCTTAAGGCTAGCGGGAGGATTTGAGCAGTTCTTC
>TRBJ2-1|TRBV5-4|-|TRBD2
CASSRTSGGYNEQFF
TGTGCCAGCAGCCGGACTAGCGGGGGCTACAATGAGCAGTTCTTC
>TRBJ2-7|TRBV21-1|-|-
CASSKVSSGRPEQYF
TGTGCCAGCAGCAAAGTATCTAGCGGGAGACCCGAGCAGTACTTC
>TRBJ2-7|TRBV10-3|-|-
CAITGGDRAYEQYF
TGTGCCATCACCGGGGGGGACAGGGCCTACGAGCAGTACTTC
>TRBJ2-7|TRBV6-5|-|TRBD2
CASRTSGSTYEQYF
TGTGCCAGCAGGACTAGCGGGTCTACCTACGAGCAGTACTTC
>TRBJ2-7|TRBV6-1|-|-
CASSEMTGSDEQYF
TGTGCCAGCAGTGAAATGACCGGGAGTGACGAGCAGTACTTC
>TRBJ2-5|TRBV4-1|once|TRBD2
CASSQDGSSGAGGLETQYF
TGCGCCAGCAGCCAAGATGGATCCTCCGGGGCGGGGGGGCTTGAGACCCAGTACTTC
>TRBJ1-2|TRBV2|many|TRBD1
CASIGTGDGYTF
TGTGCCAGCATAGGAACAGGGGATGGCTACACCTTC
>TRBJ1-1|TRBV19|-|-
CASSVQGVTEAFF
TGTGCCAGTAGTGTACAGGGTGTGACTGAAGCTTTCTTT
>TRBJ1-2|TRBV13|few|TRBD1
CASGQGAGGYGYTF
TGTGCCAGCGGACAGGGGGCTGGTGGCTATGGCTACACCTTC
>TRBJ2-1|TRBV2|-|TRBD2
CASSETRTSGRFGNEQFF
TGTGCCAGCAGTGAGACTAGGACTAGCGGGAGATTTGGCAATGAGCAGTTCTTC
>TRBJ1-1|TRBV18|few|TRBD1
CASSPSVGQGASEAFF
TGTGCCAGCTCACCTTCCGTGGGACAGGGGGCTTCTGAAGCTTTCTTT
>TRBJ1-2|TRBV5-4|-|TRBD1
CASSSRTGANYGYTF
TGTGCCAGCAGCTCTCGGACAGGCGCTAACTATGGCTACACCTTC
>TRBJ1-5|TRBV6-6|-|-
CASSYTGIWDQPQHF
TGTGCCAGCAGTTACACAGGGATTTGGGATCAGCCCCAGCATTTT
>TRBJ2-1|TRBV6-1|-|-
CASSGGSSYNEQFF
TGTGCCAGCAGTGGAGGGAGCTCCTACAATGAGCAGTTCTTC
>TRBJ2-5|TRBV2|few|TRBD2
CASSDSLAGQYQETQYF
TGTGCCAGCAGTGATAGTCTAGCGGGGCAGTACCAAGAGACCCAGTACTTC
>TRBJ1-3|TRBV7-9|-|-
CASSLGHSGNTIYF
TGTGCCAGCAGCTTAGGTCACTCTGGAAACACCATATATTTT
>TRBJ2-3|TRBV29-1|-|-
CSVEPGLHTDTQYF
TGCAGCGTTGAGCCAGGCCTCCACACAGATACGCAGTATTTT
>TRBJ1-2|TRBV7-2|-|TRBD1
CASSAGQGAGGYTF
TGTGCCAGCAGCGCGGGACAGGGGGCAGGCGGCTACACCTTC